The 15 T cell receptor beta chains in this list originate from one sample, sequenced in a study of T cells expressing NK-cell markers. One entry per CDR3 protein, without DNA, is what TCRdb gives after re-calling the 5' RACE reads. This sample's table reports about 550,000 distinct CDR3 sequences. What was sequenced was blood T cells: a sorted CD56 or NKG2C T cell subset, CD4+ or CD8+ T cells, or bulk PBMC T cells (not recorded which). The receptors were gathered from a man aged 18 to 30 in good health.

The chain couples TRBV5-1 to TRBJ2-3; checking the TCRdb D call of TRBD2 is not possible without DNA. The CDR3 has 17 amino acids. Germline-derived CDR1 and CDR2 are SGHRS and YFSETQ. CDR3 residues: CASSLAGSGHPTDTQYF.

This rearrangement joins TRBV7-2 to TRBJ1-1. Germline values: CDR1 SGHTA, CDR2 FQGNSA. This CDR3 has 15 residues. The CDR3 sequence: CASSLEAASDTEAFF.

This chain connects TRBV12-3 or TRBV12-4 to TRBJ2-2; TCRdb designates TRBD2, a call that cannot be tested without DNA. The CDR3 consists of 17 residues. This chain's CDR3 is CASSLGTSGSRTGELFF.

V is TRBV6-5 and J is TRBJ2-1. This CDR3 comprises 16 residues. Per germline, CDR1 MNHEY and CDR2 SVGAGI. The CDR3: CASSYNFRGSYNEQFF.

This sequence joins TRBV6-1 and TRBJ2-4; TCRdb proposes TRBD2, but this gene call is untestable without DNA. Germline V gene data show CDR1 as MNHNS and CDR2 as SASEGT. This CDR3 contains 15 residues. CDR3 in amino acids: CASRPLAGGPNIQYF.

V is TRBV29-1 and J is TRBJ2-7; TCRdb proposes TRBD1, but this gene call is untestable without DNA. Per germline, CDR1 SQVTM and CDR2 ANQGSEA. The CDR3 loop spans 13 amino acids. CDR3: CSVVHGTYDEQYF.

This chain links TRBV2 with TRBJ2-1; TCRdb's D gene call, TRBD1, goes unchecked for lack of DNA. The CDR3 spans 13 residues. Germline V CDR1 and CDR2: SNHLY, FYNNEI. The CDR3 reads CASNRRGFDEQFF.

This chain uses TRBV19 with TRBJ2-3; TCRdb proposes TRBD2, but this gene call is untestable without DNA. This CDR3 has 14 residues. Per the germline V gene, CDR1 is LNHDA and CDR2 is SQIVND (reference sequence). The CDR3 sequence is CASSVTSGMDTQYF.

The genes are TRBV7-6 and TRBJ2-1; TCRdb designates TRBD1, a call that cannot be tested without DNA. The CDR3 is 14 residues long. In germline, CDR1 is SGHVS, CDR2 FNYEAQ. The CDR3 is CASSSQGDYNEQFF.

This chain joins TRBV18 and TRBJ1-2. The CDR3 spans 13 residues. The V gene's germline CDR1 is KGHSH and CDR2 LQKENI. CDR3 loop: CASSPLPIYGYTF.

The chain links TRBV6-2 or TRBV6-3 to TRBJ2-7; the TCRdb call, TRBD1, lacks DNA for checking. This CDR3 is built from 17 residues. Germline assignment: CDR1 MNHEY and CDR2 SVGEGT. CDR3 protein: CASSRRPAPGQTYEQYF.

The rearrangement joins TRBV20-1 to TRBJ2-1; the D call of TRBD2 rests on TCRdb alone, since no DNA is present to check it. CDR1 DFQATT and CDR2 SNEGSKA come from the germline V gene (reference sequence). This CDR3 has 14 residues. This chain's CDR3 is CSAKTGLAIHEQFF.

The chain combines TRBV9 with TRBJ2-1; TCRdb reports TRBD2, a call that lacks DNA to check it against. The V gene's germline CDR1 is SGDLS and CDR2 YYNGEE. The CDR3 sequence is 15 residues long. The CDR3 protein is CASSETSGPYNEQFF.

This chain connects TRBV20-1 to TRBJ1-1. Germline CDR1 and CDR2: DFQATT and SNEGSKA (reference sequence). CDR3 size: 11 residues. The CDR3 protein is CSAPMGSRAFF.

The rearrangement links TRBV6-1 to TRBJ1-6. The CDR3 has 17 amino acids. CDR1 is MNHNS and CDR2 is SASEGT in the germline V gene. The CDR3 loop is CASSERYSRMANSPLHF.